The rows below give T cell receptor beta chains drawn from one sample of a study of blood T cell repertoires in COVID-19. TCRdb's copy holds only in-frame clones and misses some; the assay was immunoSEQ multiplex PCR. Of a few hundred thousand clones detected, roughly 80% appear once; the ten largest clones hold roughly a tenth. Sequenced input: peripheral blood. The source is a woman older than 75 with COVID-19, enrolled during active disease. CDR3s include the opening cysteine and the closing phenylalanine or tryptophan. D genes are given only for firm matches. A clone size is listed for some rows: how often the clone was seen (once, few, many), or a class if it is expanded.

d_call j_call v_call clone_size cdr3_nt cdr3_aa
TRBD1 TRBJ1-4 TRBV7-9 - TGTGCCAGCAGCTTAGACAGGGGCGCGGATGAAAAACTGTTTTTT CASSLDRGADEKLFF
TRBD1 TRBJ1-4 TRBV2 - TGTGCCAGCACCCCACAGGGTAGGGGGCATGAAAAACTGTTTTTT CASTPQGRGHEKLFF
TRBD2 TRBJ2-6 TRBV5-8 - TGTGCCAGCAGCAAGACTAGCTATGGAAACTCTGGGGCCAACGTCCTGACTTTC CASSKTSYGNSGANVLTF
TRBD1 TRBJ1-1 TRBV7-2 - TGTGCCAGCAGCGGACAGGGTGGCACTGAAGCTTTCTTT CASSGQGGTEAFF
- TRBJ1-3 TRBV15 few TGTGCCACCAGCAGAGAGAGAAATACAGGATCGGGAAACACCATATATTTT CATSRERNTGSGNTIYF
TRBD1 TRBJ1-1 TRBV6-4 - TGTGCCAGCAGTGAGAGACAGGGGGATTACACTGAAGCTTTCTTT CASSERQGDYTEAFF
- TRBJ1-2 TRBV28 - TGTGCCAGCAGCGCCGGGGGGCACTATGGCTACACCTTC CASSAGGHYGYTF
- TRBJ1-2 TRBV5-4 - TGTGCCAGCAGCTTGACCAGCGACTATGGCTACACCTTC CASSLTSDYGYTF
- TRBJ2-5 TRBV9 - TGTGCCAGCAGCGTAGGTGGACAGCAAGAGACCCAGTACTTC CASSVGGQQETQYF
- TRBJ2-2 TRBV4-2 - TGTGCCAGCAGCCCTAGTACGAGGTCCGGGGAGCTGTTTTTT CASSPSTRSGELFF
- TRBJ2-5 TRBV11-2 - TGTGCCAGCAGCTCCTGGACTTATGGGGAGACCCAGTACTTC CASSSWTYGETQYF
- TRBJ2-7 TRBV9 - TGTGCCAGCAGCCCGTTCCCAGGGGTAGGATCCTACGAGCAGTACTTC CASSPFPGVGSYEQYF
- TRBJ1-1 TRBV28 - TGTGCCAGCACCCCCCCCCGCACAGAGAAAGCTTTCTTT CASTPPRTEKAFF
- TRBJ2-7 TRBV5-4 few TGTGCCAGCAGCTTGGAATTAGTTCATATGTACGAGCAGTACTTC CASSLELVHMYEQYF
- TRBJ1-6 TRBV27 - TGTGCCAGCAGTTTTTCGATGGCGTTCTCTAGCTCCTATAATTCACCCCTCCACTTT CASSFSMAFSSSYNSPLHF
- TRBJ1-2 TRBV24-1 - TGTGCCACCAGTGATCCGGGGGGGTCTGGCTACACCTTC CATSDPGGSGYTF
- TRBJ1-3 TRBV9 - TGTGCCAGCAGCGTAGCGTTTTTCGGAAACACCATATATTTT CASSVAFFGNTIYF
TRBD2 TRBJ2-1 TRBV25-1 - TGTGCCAGCAGTGCCCTCGGACTAGGATACAATGAGCAGTTCTTC CASSALGLGYNEQFF
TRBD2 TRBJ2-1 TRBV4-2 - TGTGCCAGCAGCCAAGATCGCGGGGGGGCTCCCAATGAGCAGTTCTTC CASSQDRGGAPNEQFF
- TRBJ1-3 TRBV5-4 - TGTGCCAGCAGCTTCTACTCTGGAAACACCATATATTTT CASSFYSGNTIYF
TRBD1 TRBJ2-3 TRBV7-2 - TGTGCCAGCAGCTCCCCGGACAGGGGAGGCACAGATACGCAGTATTTT CASSSPDRGGTDTQYF
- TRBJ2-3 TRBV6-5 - TGTGCCAGCAGGGCTGCAGATACGCAGTATTTT CASRAADTQYF
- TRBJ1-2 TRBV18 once TGTGCCAGCTCAATCCTGGGGGGATCGGATGGCTACACCTTC CASSILGGSDGYTF
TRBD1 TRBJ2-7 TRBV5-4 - TGTGCCAGCAGCTCCCCCGGGACAGGGGGAGGCTCCTACGAGCAGTACTTC CASSSPGTGGGSYEQYF
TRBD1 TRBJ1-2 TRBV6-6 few TGTGCCAGCATCCCGGGACAGGGCCCCCTTAACTATGGCTACACCTTC CASIPGQGPLNYGYTF
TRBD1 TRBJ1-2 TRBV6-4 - TGTGCCAGCAGTGAAAGGACAGGGGGCTCTGGCTACACCTTC CASSERTGGSGYTF
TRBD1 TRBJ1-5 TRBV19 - TGTGCCAGTAGACCTCGGACAGGGGGCAATCAGCCCCAGCATTTT CASRPRTGGNQPQHF
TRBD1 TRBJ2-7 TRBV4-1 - TGCGCCAGCAGCCAAGAGGGCCGGGACAGGGGGCGACCCGAGCAGTACTTC CASSQEGRDRGRPEQYF
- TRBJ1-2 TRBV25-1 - TGTGCCAGCAGTCTAGGGACTAACCGGGGCTACACCTTC CASSLGTNRGYTF
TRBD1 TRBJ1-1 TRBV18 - TGTGCCAGCTCACGGGACAGTAACACTGAAGCTTTCTTT CASSRDSNTEAFF
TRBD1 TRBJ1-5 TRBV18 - TGTGCCAGCTCACCTACAGGGGGCGTGGATCAGCCCCAGCATTTT CASSPTGGVDQPQHF
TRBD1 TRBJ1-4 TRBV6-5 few TGTGCCAGCAGTCCTGGACAGGGCCCTAATGAAAAACTGTTTTTT CASSPGQGPNEKLFF
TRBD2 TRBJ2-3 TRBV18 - TGTGCCAGCTCACTAGCGGGGACCTACACAGATACGCAGTATTTT CASSLAGTYTDTQYF
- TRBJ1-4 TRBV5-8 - TGTGCCAGCAGCTTTGGTTACAATCCAGAAAAACTGTTTTTT CASSFGYNPEKLFF
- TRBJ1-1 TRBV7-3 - TGTGCCAGCAGCCCTCAGCAGGGGCGCTCCACTGAAGCTTTCTTT CASSPQQGRSTEAFF
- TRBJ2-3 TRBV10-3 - TGTGCCAGCGGGCCCCAAACAGATACGCAGTATTTT CASGPQTDTQYF
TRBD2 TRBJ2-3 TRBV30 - TGTGCCTGGACCAGACTAGCGGTTAGCACAGATACGCAGTATTTT CAWTRLAVSTDTQYF
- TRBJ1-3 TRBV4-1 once TGCGCCAGCAGCCAAGACTGGACAGCTAGCTCTGGAAACACCATATATTTT CASSQDWTASSGNTIYF
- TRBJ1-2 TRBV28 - TGTGCCAGCAGTTCAACCCCTGGGGGGGCCCACTATGGCTACACCTTC CASSSTPGGAHYGYTF
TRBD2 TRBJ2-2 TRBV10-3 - TGTGCCATCAGTGACACGGGGTGGGGGGGAAACACCGGGGAGCTGTTTTTT CAISDTGWGGNTGELFF
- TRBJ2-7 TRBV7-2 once TGTGCCAGCAGCCCCAAGGCGGGACCCTACGAGCAGTACTTC CASSPKAGPYEQYF
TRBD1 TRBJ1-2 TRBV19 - TGTGCCAGTAGTCAGGACAGGAACTATGGCTACACCTTC CASSQDRNYGYTF
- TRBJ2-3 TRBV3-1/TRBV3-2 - TGTGCCAGCAGCCAAGAGGGGGCGGATACGCAGTATTTT CASSQEGADTQYF
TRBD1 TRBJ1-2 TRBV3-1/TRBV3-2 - TGTGCCAGCAGGGAGGACAGGGGCTATGGCTACACCTTC CASREDRGYGYTF
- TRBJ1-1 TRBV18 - TGTGCCAGCTCACCGAACAGGGACAACACTGAAGCTTTCTTT CASSPNRDNTEAFF
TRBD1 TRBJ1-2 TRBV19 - TGTGCCAGTAGTAGCCCAGGACAGGGCCTTTGGGGCTACACCTTC CASSSPGQGLWGYTF
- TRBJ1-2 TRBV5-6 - TGTGCCAGCAGCTTTACAGGGGGCTACACCTTC CASSFTGGYTF
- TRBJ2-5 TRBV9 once TGTGCCAGCAGCGTAGACAGAGGGAGCGAAAGGGCCCAGTACTTC CASSVDRGSERAQYF
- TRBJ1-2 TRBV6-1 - TGTGCCAGCAGTGAAGTCGGCGGAGCCGGAGATGGCTACACCTTC CASSEVGGAGDGYTF
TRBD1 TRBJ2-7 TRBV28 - TGTGCCAGCAGTTTCAGGGGGCGAGGCTACGAGCAGTACTTC CASSFRGRGYEQYF
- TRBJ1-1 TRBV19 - TGTGCCAGTACAAGCGACCCCACGAGCCCTCTGGACACTGAAGCTTTCTTT CASTSDPTSPLDTEAFF
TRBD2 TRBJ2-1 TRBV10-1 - TGCGCCAGCAGTGAGCCGGGACTAGCGGGGGCGGCCAATGAGCAGTTCTTC CASSEPGLAGAANEQFF
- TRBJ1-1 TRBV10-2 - TGCGCCAGCAGTGAGCAGGGGCTGGGAGCTTTCTTT CASSEQGLGAFF
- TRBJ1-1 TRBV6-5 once TGTGCCAGCAGTTACTCGGGAACAGGTATGAACACTGAAGCTTTCTTT CASSYSGTGMNTEAFF